The next 26 T cell receptor beta chains were all read from a single sample in a study of T cell repertoires in cytomegalovirus infection. Each CDR3 protein gets one entry after TCRdb re-called the reads with MiXCR. The table has around 740,000 distinct CDR3 sequences, less than 40% seen once. Sequenced: PBMCs. The source is a human donor in good health (CMV status not recorded). Some clones in this sample may be carry-over from other donors' samples.

This clonotype has only a few counts. The J gene is TRBJ2-2, the V gene TRBV9, with TRBD1 matching 7 bases. Trimming cost V 3 bases and J 7 bases; bases outside gene matches: 12. This CDR3 has 16 residues. Germline V gene lookup returns CDR1 SGDLS and CDR2 YYNGEE. CDR3 region: CASSATDRAGIGELFF. As DNA, the CDR3 is TGTGCCAGCAGCGCGACCGACAGGGCAGGGATCGGGGAGCTGTTTTTT.

V is TRBV24-1 and J is TRBJ2-3; TRBD1 agrees at 7 bases. Germline loops: CDR1 KGHDR, CDR2 SFDVKD. The junction had 8 bases not matched to a gene; V was cut back by 4 bases and J by 2 bases. CDR3 size: 16 residues. Here the CDR3 reads CATSDRQGPHTDTQYF. The CDR3 DNA follows: TGTGCCACCAGTGACAGACAGGGTCCCCACACAGATACGCAGTATTTT.

V and J are TRBV6-6 and TRBJ1-3; tentatively, D is TRBD1 (5 bases). The CDR3 totals 15 residues. Germline CDR1 MNHNY, CDR2 SVGAGI (reference sequence). V was pared by 3 bases and J by 0 bases, with 9 bases between. This chain's CDR3 is CASSYPDSSGNTIYF. DNA of the CDR3: TGTGCCAGCAGTTATCCCGACAGCTCTGGAAACACCATATATTTT.

This clonotype was found many times. This sequence joins TRBV7-9 and TRBJ1-1; D might be TRBD1 (5 bases). Per germline, CDR1 SEHNR and CDR2 FQNEAQ (reference sequence). Trimming removed 5 bases at V and 4 bases at J, with 17 bases between. The CDR3 consists of 15 residues. CDR3 sequence: CASSKGGIGGTEAFF. CDR3 DNA: TGTGCCAGCAGCAAAGGCGGTATCGGGGGCACTGAAGCTTTCTTT.

In DNA form, the CDR3 reads TGTGCCTGGAGTGGGCAGGGTTTATCCTACGAGCAGTACTTC. Translating gives CAWSGQGLSYEQYF. The V call is TRBV30, the J call TRBJ2-7; D might be TRBD1 (5 bases). The CDR3 runs 14 residues. V lost 1 base and J 1 base, leaving 11 bases between the germline ends. Germline V lookup: CDR1 GTSNPN, CDR2 SVGIG (reference sequence).

The rearrangement links TRBV4-1 to TRBJ1-2; TRBD1 is a possible D gene (5 bases). CDR3 length: 14 amino acids. Germline-derived CDR1 and CDR2 are MGHRA and YSYEKL. Trimming took 0 bases from V and 6 from J, leaving 11 bases between them. CDR3 DNA: TGCGCCAGCAGCCAAGATCCGATGGGGGATGGCTACACCTTC. It codes for CASSQDPMGDGYTF.

This chain uses TRBV19 with TRBJ2-7; possibly TRBD1 or TRBD2 for D (6 bases each). The V gene's germline CDR1 is LNHDA and CDR2 SQIVND (reference sequence). This CDR3 is built from 13 residues. Trimming shortened V by 9 bases and J by 0 bases, and 12 bases separated the two germline ends. CDR3 sequence reads: CASHGGGSYEQYF. The CDR3, as DNA: TGTGCCAGCCATGGAGGGGGCTCCTACGAGCAGTACTTC.

In DNA form, the CDR3 reads TGTGCCAGCAGTCCTGGACAGGACCTTAATGAAAAACTGTTTTTT. It encodes CASSPGQDLNEKLFF. The chain joins TRBV28 to TRBJ1-4; 7 nucleotides align to TRBD1. The V and J ends lost 5 bases and 4 bases, in that order; junction bases with no gene match: 7. Germline CDR1 MDHEN, CDR2 SYDVKM. The CDR3 totals 15 residues.

This clonotype was counted at least ten times. The CDR3 is CASSLRFTTGYTF. Written as DNA, the CDR3 is TGTGCCAGCAGCTTAAGGTTTACAACTGGCTACACCTTC. V and J are TRBV7-2 and TRBJ1-2; D unresolved. This CDR3 contains 13 residues. Germline CDR1 reads SGHTA; CDR2 reads FQGNSA. The V and J ends lost 2 bases and 7 bases respectively, with 11 bases between them. Together with reference TRBV7-2 and TRBJ1-2, the CDR3 gives the full variable domain: GAGVSQSPSNKVTEKGKDVELRCDPISGHTALYWYRQSLGQGLEFLIYFQGNSAPDKSGLPSDRFSAERTGGSVSTLTIQRTQQEDSAVYLCASSLRFTTGYTFGSGTRLTVV.

DNA for the CDR3: TGCGCCAGCAGCTTGGTACCCCAGGGTAGCGAGCAGTACTTC. Encoded protein: CASSLVPQGSEQYF. The chain employs TRBV5-1 and TRBJ2-7; a weak D match, TRBD1 (5 bases). This CDR3 has 14 residues. V lost 0 bases to trimming and J lost 6 bases, with 13 bases between them. Germline V gene lookup returns CDR1 SGHRS and CDR2 YFSETQ. The variable domain in full, with the rest retrieved from reference TRBV5-1 and TRBJ2-7, is KAGVTQTPRYLIKTRGQQVTLSCSPISGHRSVSWYQQTPGQGLQFLFEYFSETQRNKGNFPGRFSGRQFSNSRSEMNVSTLELGDSALYLCASSLVPQGSEQYFGPGTRLTVT.

As for this clonotype: Lacking the conserved final phenylalanine or tryptophan, this CDR3 likely reflects a read error. The V gene is TRBV7-9, the J gene TRBJ1-2, with D hard to call. CDR1 is SEHNR and CDR2 is FQNEAQ in the germline V gene (reference sequence). The CDR3 is made up of 16 amino acids. The CDR3 nucleotides read TGTGCCAGCAGCTTACCAACTACGGTCGCTAACAATGGCTACACCGTC. It is translated as CASSLPTTVANNGYTV.

This clonotype was observed a handful of times. The rearrangement links TRBV12-3 or TRBV12-4 to TRBJ1-2; TRBD1 is a possible D gene (5 bases). The CDR3 covers 13 residues. The ends were cut back, 8 bases at V and 5 bases at J, with 15 bases in the middle. The CDR3 loop is CASGHLGSYGYTF. CDR3 DNA sequence: TGTGCCAGCGGACACCTGGGATCTTATGGCTACACCTTC.

This chain uses TRBV6-1 with TRBJ1-1; D remains ambiguous. Trimming shortened V by 6 bases and J by 3 bases, and 11 bases separated the two germline ends. The CDR3 runs 13 residues. CDR1 and CDR2 from the germline V gene are MNHNS and SASEGT. CDR3 sequence: CASRWSADTEAFF. CDR3 in DNA: TGTGCCAGCAGGTGGTCGGCGGACACTGAAGCTTTCTTT.

The V call is TRBV7-9, the J call TRBJ2-5; TRBD1 matches at 10 bases. This CDR3 comprises 14 residues. CDR1 and CDR2 from the germline V gene are SEHNR and FQNEAQ (reference sequence). V shed 4 bases, J shed 4 bases, and the junction held 3 bases outside the gene matches. CDR3 in amino acids: CASSSRTGGETQYF. CDR3 in DNA: TGTGCCAGCAGCTCCCGGACAGGGGGAGAGACCCAGTACTTC.

This chain uses TRBV27 with TRBJ2-3, with TRBD2 identical over 7 bases. V lost 6 bases and J lost 7; bases outside the gene matches: 13. Germline-derived CDR1 and CDR2 are MNHEY and SMNVEV (reference sequence). This CDR3 has 15 residues. DNA of the CDR3: TGTGCCAGCAGGATTGAGCGGGGCCTCGGGAATACGCAGTATTTT. It codes for CASRIERGLGNTQYF.

The chain couples TRBV20-1 to TRBJ1-6; maybe TRBD1 (5 bases). CDR1 and CDR2 (germline): DFQATT, SNEGSKA (reference sequence). The CDR3 has 14 amino acids. With 3 bases removed from V and 7 bases from J, the gap between germline ends came to 13 bases. This CDR3 reads CSARQGPTNSPLHF. The DNA for the CDR3 is TGCAGTGCTAGGCAGGGACCCACCAATTCACCCCTCCACTTT.

The chain combines TRBV15 with TRBJ1-1, with D unresolved. CDR3 length equals 14 residues. Looked up from germline, CDR1 is LNHNV and CDR2 is YYDKDF (reference sequence). Trimming took 1 base from V and 1 from J, leaving 7 bases between them. The DNA of the CDR3 is TGTGCCACCAGCAGAGGTCGACAGAACACTGAAGCTTTCTTT. Translating it yields CATSRGRQNTEAFF.

This clonotype has just a few counts. The rearrangement joins TRBV6-6 to TRBJ2-2; D is unclear. V was pared by 0 bases and J by 6 bases, with 5 bases between. The CDR3 spans 13 residues. Germline loops: CDR1 MNHNY, CDR2 SVGAGI (reference sequence). In DNA, the CDR3 is TGTGCCAGCAGTTACTCGCAGGCCGGGGAGCTGTTTTTT. It yields the protein CASSYSQAGELFF.

This clonotype has more than one count but fewer than ten. The gene calls are TRBV19 and TRBJ2-7; D ambiguous. This CDR3 region has 14 residues. Germline V gene lookup returns CDR1 LNHDA and CDR2 SQIVND (reference sequence). Trimming left V 1 base short and J 5 bases short, with 12 bases between. In DNA, the CDR3 is TGTGCCAGTAGTATAGTCCTAGGATCCGACGAGCAGTACTTC. Protein sequence: CASSIVLGSDEQYF.

This clonotype was found many times. The chain is built from TRBV7-8 and TRBJ2-3, with D perhaps matching TRBD1 (6 bases). This CDR3 region has 16 residues. Germline V gene lookup returns CDR1 SGHVS and CDR2 FQNEAQ. The V gene lost 0 bases and the J gene lost 1 base, with 11 bases spanning the gap. CDR3 region: CASSLAPQGGTDTQYF. The CDR3 DNA is TGTGCCAGCAGCTTAGCCCCACAGGGAGGCACAGATACGCAGTATTTT.

This clonotype was seen a few times. The chain joins TRBV6-1 to TRBJ2-3, with 8 bases identical to TRBD2. Per germline, CDR1 MNHNS and CDR2 SASEGT. The length of the CDR3 is 15 residues. The trim removed 9 bases at V and 4 bases at J, leaving 12 bases unmatched. CDR3 sequence (DNA): TGTGCCAGAATTCCCGGGACTAGAATCCCAGATACGCAGTATTTT. As protein: CARIPGTRIPDTQYF.

This clonotype was picked up a small number of times. The chain links TRBV2 to TRBJ2-1; D perhaps matches TRBD2 (6 bases). The CDR3 loop spans 14 amino acids. Between the trimmed V and J ends, which lost 8 bases and 0 bases, there was a span of 11 bases. Germline V CDR1 and CDR2: SNHLY, FYNNEI. CDR3 in DNA: TGTGCCAGCGGGGGGACTTACTCCTACAATGAGCAGTTCTTC. Translated: CASGGTYSYNEQFF.

This chain links TRBV5-1 with TRBJ1-3; no clear D. Per the germline V gene, CDR1 is SGHRS and CDR2 is YFSETQ. This CDR3 contains 15 residues. Trimming pared 2 bases from V and 0 bases from J, leaving 9 bases between. DNA for the CDR3: TGCGCCAGCAGCTTCGGGATGTTCTCTGGAAACACCATATATTTT. It is translated as CASSFGMFSGNTIYF.

This clonotype was seen a handful of times. This rearrangement joins TRBV5-1 to TRBJ1-1; possibly TRBD1 for D (5 bases). V gave up 1 base and J gave up 4 bases, with 8 bases separating them. This CDR3 has 13 amino acids. Germline assignment: CDR1 SGHRS and CDR2 YFSETQ. The CDR3 spells CASSLRTSTEAFF. The DNA for the CDR3 is TGCGCCAGCAGCTTGCGGACATCCACTGAAGCTTTCTTT.

This clonotype has a count of ten or more. The rearrangement links TRBV18 to TRBJ2-4; the match to TRBD1 covers 11 bases. V trimming: 3 bases; J trimming: 9 bases; junction bases outside the gene matches: 4. Germline V gene lookup returns CDR1 KGHSH and CDR2 LQKENI. CDR3 length: 14 residues. The CDR3 DNA reads TGTGCCAGCTCACCGGGACAGGGGGAAGGCATTCAGTACTTC. Translating gives CASSPGQGEGIQYF. Full variable domain (remainder filled in from reference TRBV18 and TRBJ2-4): NAGVMQNPRHLVRRRGQEARLRCSPMKGHSHVYWYRQLPEEGLKFMVYLQKENIIDESGMPKERFSAEFPKEGPSILRIQQVVRGDSAAYFCASSPGQGEGIQYFGAGTRLSVL.

The V and J genes are TRBV12-3 or TRBV12-4 and TRBJ1-1; D is ambiguous. CDR3 length equals 15 residues. Deletions cut 5 bases from V and 6 bases from J, with 19 bases between. CDR3 sequence reads: CASSTPRTIRPEAFF. CDR3 DNA sequence: TGTGCCAGCAGTACGCCAAGGACGATACGTCCTGAAGCTTTCTTT.